The 16 T cell receptor beta chains in this list originate from one sample, sequenced in a study of cytomegalovirus exposure and HLA in healthy donors. A multiplex PCR was run with 60 Vbeta primers and 13 Jbeta primers. Generated by immunoSEQ multiplex PCR, the TCRdb table keeps only in-frame clones and is missing some. The table lists about 89,000 clones, less than 80% of them singletons, with under 2.5% in the top ten. Sequences were obtained from PBMCs. The receptors derive from a man younger than 45 in good health and CMV-seronegative.

This clone was seen a few times. The chain carries TRBV10-3 and TRBJ2-7, with 11 nucleotides matching TRBD1. The CDR3 covers 13 residues. Trimming at V came to 6 bases and at J to 3 bases, leaving 1 base not matched to a gene. Germline V gene sequence: CDR1 ENHRY, CDR2 SYGVKD. CDR3 sequence: CAIRGQGDYEQYF. CDR3 sequence (DNA): TGTGCCATCAGGGGACAGGGGGACTACGAGCAGTACTTC.

CDR3 sequence reads: CSVGRGDREVGAFF. In DNA, the CDR3 is TGCAGCGTTGGCCGCGGGGACAGGGAGGTGGGTGCTTTCTTT. The chain recombines TRBV29-1 with TRBJ1-1, with 9 bases lining up with TRBD1. Germline assignment: CDR1 SQVTM and CDR2 ANQGSEA. The CDR3 contains 14 residues. V shed 4 bases, J shed 11 bases, and the junction held 14 bases outside the gene matches.

This sequence joins TRBV2 and TRBJ2-5; perhaps TRBD1 as D (6 bases). Per germline, CDR1 SNHLY and CDR2 FYNNEI. Trimming cost V 6 bases and J 6 bases, with 17 bases left between them. The CDR3 loop spans 14 amino acids. CDR3 sequence reads: CASRPGSGTQTQYF. DNA for the CDR3: TGTGCCAGCAGGCCGGGGTCGGGGACACAGACCCAGTACTTC.

The chain has TRBV27 and TRBJ1-2; a possible D gene is TRBD1 (5 bases). The length of the CDR3 is 13 residues. Trimming shortened V by 5 bases and J by 8 bases, and 15 bases separated the two germline ends. Germline CDR1 and CDR2: MNHEY and SMNVEV (reference sequence). CDR3 sequence reads: CASSNQGYDGYTF. The CDR3 region has the DNA TGTGCCAGCAGTAATCAGGGTTACGACGGCTACACCTTC.

The rearrangement joins TRBV6-1 to TRBJ1-1; no reliable D call. This CDR3 contains 12 residues. Germline CDR1 and CDR2: MNHNS and SASEGT. V gave up 11 bases and J gave up 4 bases, with 14 bases separating them. The CDR3 loop reads CAVPTESTEAFF. Written as DNA, the CDR3 is TGTGCCGTACCTACAGAGAGCACTGAAGCTTTCTTT.

This clone has only one observation. The rearrangement joins TRBV27 to TRBJ1-5; D ambiguous. Germline V gene data show CDR1 as MNHEY and CDR2 as SMNVEV (reference sequence). The CDR3 consists of 13 residues. The ends were cut back, 3 bases at V and 4 bases at J, with 7 bases in the middle. CDR3 loop: CASSLQDNQPQHF. The DNA for the CDR3 is TGTGCCAGCAGTTTGCAGGATAATCAGCCCCAGCATTTT.

The chain links TRBV5-1 to TRBJ2-7; 8 bases line up with TRBD1. The CDR3 consists of 16 residues. CDR1 SGHRS and CDR2 YFSETQ come from the germline V gene. With 4 bases clipped from V and 0 bases from J, the junction kept 9 bases outside the gene matches. CDR3 in DNA: TGCGCCAGCAGCCCAGGGGGCTGGGGCGGCTCCTACGAGCAGTACTTC. Translating it yields CASSPGGWGGSYEQYF.

This chain uses TRBV29-1 with TRBJ2-5; unclear D gene. V shed 0 bases and J shed 3 bases, with 8 bases lying between them. This CDR3 has 13 residues. The germline V gene has CDR1 SQVTM and CDR2 ANQGSEA. In DNA, the CDR3 is TGCAGCGTTGAAGATTATCGAGAAGAGACCCAGTACTTC. Protein: CSVEDYREETQYF.

The chain joins TRBV5-1 to TRBJ2-2; 8 bases align to TRBD1. CDR1 SGHRS and CDR2 YFSETQ come from the germline V gene. Germline trimming cut 0 bases from V and 5 bases from J; bases unmatched to any gene: 6. The CDR3 is 16 residues long. The CDR3: CASSLGGQGKTGELFF. In DNA, the CDR3 is TGCGCCAGCAGCTTGGGAGGACAGGGAAAGACCGGGGAGCTGTTTTTT.

The chain couples TRBV28 to TRBJ1-3; unclear D gene. Looked up from germline, CDR1 is MDHEN and CDR2 is SYDVKM. This CDR3 is 13 amino acids long. The germline V and J ends were trimmed by 6 bases and 4 bases, with 10 bases remaining between them. The CDR3 here is CASSGTGGNTIYF. The CDR3 nucleotides read TGTGCCAGCAGCGGTACGGGGGGAAACACCATATATTTT.

The chain has TRBV27 and TRBJ2-7; the match to TRBD1 covers 8 bases. The V and J ends lost 0 bases and 5 bases, in that order; junction bases with no gene match: 9. CDR3 length: 16 amino acids. Germline V CDR1 and CDR2: MNHEY, SMNVEV (reference sequence). The CDR3 region has the DNA TGTGCCAGCAGTTTATCGTTCGGACAGGGTAGCCACGAGCAGTACTTC. This sequence encodes CASSLSFGQGSHEQYF.

The chain is built from TRBV7-9 and TRBJ1-1; maybe TRBD1 (5 bases). The V and J ends lost 5 bases and 7 bases respectively, with 17 bases between them. Germline V gene lookup returns CDR1 SEHNR and CDR2 FQNEAQ (reference sequence). The CDR3 loop spans 14 amino acids. CDR3 nucleotides: TGTGCCAGCAGCCCATCGGGCAGGGATGGTGAAGCTTTCTTT. Translated, it gives CASSPSGRDGEAFF.

J is TRBJ2-7 and V is TRBV5-4; tentatively, D is TRBD1 (6 bases). The CDR3 covers 16 residues. V lost 0 bases to trimming and J lost 7 bases, with 20 bases between them. Germline values: CDR1 SGHNT, CDR2 YYREEE (reference sequence). The CDR3 spells CASSLAKWRQEEEQYF. CDR3 coding DNA: TGTGCCAGCAGCTTGGCCAAATGGAGACAGGAAGAAGAGCAGTACTTC.

This clone has only a few counts. The gene calls are TRBV28 and TRBJ2-2, with D tentatively TRBD1 (6 bases). Trimming shortened V by 3 bases and J by 6 bases, and 14 bases separated the two germline ends. Germline CDR1 reads MDHEN; CDR2 reads SYDVKM. This CDR3 has 15 amino acids. This CDR3 is CASSFGQGRAGELFF. CDR3 DNA sequence: TGTGCCAGCAGTTTTGGGCAGGGGAGAGCCGGGGAGCTGTTTTTT.

V usage is TRBV5-4 and J usage is TRBJ2-7, with 8 bases matching TRBD2. The junction had 3 bases not matched to a gene; V was cut back by 3 bases and J by 1 base. The CDR3 extends over 14 amino acids. The germline V gene encodes CDR1 SGHNT and CDR2 YYREEE (reference sequence). Here the CDR3 DNA reads TGTGCCAGCAGCTCTAGCGGGCGGTCCTACGAGCAGTACTTC. As protein: CASSSSGRSYEQYF.

This clone has only a few counts. The V and J genes are TRBV29-1 and TRBJ1-2; D is unclear. The germline CDR1 and CDR2 sequences are SQVTM and ANQGSEA. This CDR3 region has 13 residues. V lost 4 bases, J lost 9 bases, and 18 bases lay in between. The CDR3: CSVVWTGSSRYTF. In DNA form, the CDR3 reads TGCAGCGTTGTGTGGACGGGGAGCTCTCGCTACACCTTC.